The next 30 T cell receptor beta chains were all read from a single sample in a study of blood T cells in healthy people across ages. A J-beta primer mix and a sample-barcoded 5' primer were used in a second PCR of roughly 7 to 12 cycles. TCRdb re-called the 5' RACE reads through MiXCR, storing one row per CDR3 protein. The table has approximately 850,000 distinct CDR3 sequences, 44% seen once. Sample: blood. The receptors were gathered from a man aged 55 to 69 in good health.

This clonotype appeared a few times. The chain couples TRBV12-3 or TRBV12-4 to TRBJ2-7; D possibly corresponds to TRBD1 (6 bases). CDR3 length: 18 residues. The V and J ends lost 4 bases and 2 bases respectively, with 24 bases between them. Here the CDR3 reads CASSSYFPLGTGTYEQYF. The CDR3 bases are TGTGCCAGCAGTTCATATTTCCCCCTGGGTACAGGGACCTACGAGCAGTACTTC.

The chain links TRBV28 to TRBJ1-2; 7 bases are shared with TRBD1. The germline V gene encodes CDR1 MDHEN and CDR2 SYDVKM. V lost 11 bases and J lost 0; bases outside the gene matches: 9. The CDR3 runs to 14 residues. As DNA, the CDR3 is TGTGCCGTCGTCGGGACAGTCACTAACTATGGCTACACCTTC. Amino acids: CAVVGTVTNYGYTF.

In this sample, this clonotype turned up many times. The V and J genes are TRBV20-1 and TRBJ2-7, with D perhaps matching TRBD1 (5 bases). CDR1 and CDR2 (germline): DFQATT, SNEGSKA (reference sequence). The CDR3 has 15 amino acids. V shed 6 bases and J shed 3 bases, with 21 bases lying between them. The CDR3 nucleotides are TGCAGTGCCGCCTATGGGGCCGAACCTTTCTACGAGCAGTACTTC. Amino acid sequence: CSAAYGAEPFYEQYF.

This clonotype was seen only a few times. J is TRBJ2-1 and V is TRBV29-1, with D maybe TRBD1 (5 bases). Germline CDR1 and CDR2: SQVTM and ANQGSEA. Trimming took off 5 bases at V and 13 bases at J, with 18 bases between the two ends. The CDR3 is made up of 12 amino acids. The CDR3 DNA sequence: TGCAGCGTTCTCGAGTGGGAAACAGGACAGTTCTTC. Its translation: CSVLEWETGQFF.

In the case of this clonotype: A read error may account for a junction end that differs from germline. V and J are TRBV30 and TRBJ1-2; perhaps TRBD1 as D (5 bases). The CDR3 consists of 13 residues. Germline lookup yields CDR1 GTSNPN and CDR2 SVGIG (reference sequence). The CDR3 loop reads CARSVGGPYGYTF. The CDR3 coding sequence is TGTGCCAGGAGTGTCGGGGGACCCTATGGCTACACCTTC. The full variable domain, with the rest looked up from reference TRBV30 and TRBJ1-2, is SQTIHQWPATLVQPVGSPLSLECTVEGTSNPNLYWYRQAAGRGLQLLFYSVGIGQISSEVPQNLSASRPQDRQFILSSKKLLLSDSGFYLCARSVGGPYGYTFGSGTRLTVV.

The V call is TRBV5-1, the J call TRBJ2-7; 9 nucleotides line up with TRBD1. Germline V lookup: CDR1 SGHRS, CDR2 YFSETQ. CDR3 length: 15 amino acids. V dropped 4 bases and J dropped 1; count of bases not matched to a gene: 6. DNA of the CDR3: TGCGCCAGCAGCATAGGGACAGGGACATCCTACGAGCAGTACTTC. Amino acid sequence: CASSIGTGTSYEQYF.

This clonotype has more than one count but fewer than ten. The chain combines TRBV14 with TRBJ2-1; either TRBD1 or TRBD2 may supply D (5 bases each). CDR1 is SGHDN, CDR2 FVKESK, per germline. Trimming pared 0 bases from V and 1 base from J, leaving 13 bases between. The CDR3 runs to 17 residues. The CDR3 spells CASSQDQAWGSYNEQFF. The CDR3 coding sequence is TGTGCCAGCAGCCAAGATCAAGCCTGGGGGTCCTACAATGAGCAGTTCTTC.

This clonotype was recorded a few times. V gene TRBV29-1 combines with J gene TRBJ1-1, with D perhaps matching TRBD1 (6 bases). This CDR3 is built from 15 residues. V was pared by 8 bases and J by 2 bases, with 21 bases between. Per germline, CDR1 SQVTM and CDR2 ANQGSEA. The CDR3 loop is CSIFPPQGGNTEAFF. The CDR3 nucleotides are TGCAGCATTTTCCCCCCACAGGGAGGTAACACTGAAGCTTTCTTT.

The V and J genes are TRBV27 and TRBJ2-5, with a weak D call TRBD2 (7 bases). With the DNA end fitting TRBJ2-7 better, the J assignment may be wrong. The CDR3 totals 15 residues. Germline V gene data show CDR1 as MNHEY and CDR2 as SMNVEV (reference sequence). The CDR3 spells CASSYRAGRAYEQYF. In DNA form, the CDR3 reads TGTGCCAGCAGTTACAGGGCAGGGAGGGCCTACGAGCAGTACTTC.

V is TRBV3-1 and J is TRBJ2-5; a possible D gene is TRBD2 (6 bases). The CDR3 runs to 14 residues. The V end was cut by 7 bases, the J end by 11 bases, with 23 bases between. Germline assignment: CDR1 LGHDT and CDR2 YNNKEL (reference sequence). In nucleotides, the CDR3 is TGTGCCAGCACACGAAGCGGGTCAGGAGGGGAGCAGTACTTC. It specifies CASTRSGSGGEQYF.

The CDR3 here is CSVGYGGSGYEQYF. The DNA of the CDR3 is TGCAGCGTGGGGTACGGGGGATCTGGCTACGAGCAGTACTTC. The chain joins TRBV29-1 to TRBJ2-7; D may be TRBD2 (6 bases). This CDR3 contains 14 residues. The V and J ends lost 6 bases and 3 bases respectively, with 18 bases between them. Germline CDR1 reads SQVTM; CDR2 reads ANQGSEA.

The chain couples TRBV2 to TRBJ1-2, with a weak D call TRBD1 (5 bases). The CDR3 runs to 16 residues. The germline CDR1 and CDR2 sequences are SNHLY and FYNNEI. V was cut by 4 bases and J by 2 bases, with 17 bases left in between. CDR3 DNA sequence: TGTGCCAGCAGTGTTCAGGGTGCAGTGGGAAACTATGGCTACACCTTC. Its translation is CASSVQGAVGNYGYTF.

The table lists this clonotype with a few counts. V usage is TRBV4-3 and J usage is TRBJ2-7; 7 bases map to TRBD1. V was pared by 2 bases and J by 2 bases, with 9 bases of the junction left unmatched. The CDR3 extends over 16 amino acids. Looked up from germline, CDR1 is LGHNA and CDR2 is YSLEER. The CDR3 sequence is CASSQLTEGQTYEQYF. In DNA form, the CDR3 reads TGCGCCAGCAGCCAACTCACCGAGGGACAGACCTACGAGCAGTACTTC.

This clonotype occurred many times. The chain joins TRBV5-5 to TRBJ2-7; D possibly corresponds to TRBD1 (5 bases). Looked up from germline, CDR1 is SGHKS and CDR2 is YYEKEE (reference sequence). This CDR3 is built from 12 residues. V lost 4 bases, J lost 4 bases, and 9 bases lay in between. The chain's CDR3 is CASSDSFYEQYF. In nucleotides, the CDR3 is TGTGCCAGCAGCGACAGTTTTTACGAGCAGTACTTC.

There are a few counts of this clonotype. The chain combines TRBV20-1 with TRBJ2-7; 8 bases align to TRBD1. Trimming took 2 bases from V and 2 from J; bases not matched to a gene: 5. CDR1 and CDR2 (germline): DFQATT, SNEGSKA (reference sequence). The CDR3 length is 14 residues. The CDR3 loop reads CSARTDRGTYEQYF. CDR3 DNA sequence: TGCAGTGCTAGAACTGACAGGGGTACCTACGAGCAGTACTTC.

CDR3 in DNA: TGTGCCAGCAGCTTGGGACACCCCAATGAGCAGTTCTTC. This sequence encodes CASSLGHPNEQFF. The rearrangement uses TRBV5-6 and TRBJ2-1, with D unresolved. The CDR3 sequence is 13 residues long. The V end was cut by 0 bases, the J end by 6 bases, with 7 bases between. Germline loops: CDR1 SGHDT, CDR2 YYEEEE.

There are a few counts of this clonotype. The gene calls are TRBV9 and TRBJ2-1; possibly TRBD2 for D (7 bases). CDR1 SGDLS and CDR2 YYNGEE come from the germline V gene. The length of the CDR3 is 16 residues. The ends were cut back, 6 bases at V and 4 bases at J, with 20 bases in the middle. The CDR3 protein is CASTYSTGGSYNEQFF. The CDR3 coding sequence is TGTGCCAGCACCTATTCCACGGGGGGCTCTTACAATGAGCAGTTCTTC.

In its sample, this clonotype was seen a few times. The gene calls are TRBV27 and TRBJ2-1; D is tentatively TRBD1 or TRBD2 (5 bases each). Trimming cost V 2 bases and J 6 bases, with 20 bases left between them. CDR3 length: 17 residues. From germline, CDR1 is MNHEY and CDR2 SMNVEV (reference sequence). In nucleotides, the CDR3 is TGTGCCAGCAGTTTAGGAGGAAAAGGGGCCCAGGGCAATGAGCAGTTCTTC. It yields the protein CASSLGGKGAQGNEQFF.

This rearrangement joins TRBV6-1 to TRBJ2-1; perhaps TRBD2 as D (5 bases). Germline-derived CDR1 and CDR2 are MNHNS and SASEGT. The CDR3 covers 14 residues. DNA for the CDR3: TGTGGAATACGGGAACAGAGCTCCTACAATGAGCAGTTCTTC. The encoded protein is CGIREQSSYNEQFF.

This clonotype showed up just a few times. V usage is TRBV7-2 and J usage is TRBJ2-7; D not certain. This CDR3 region has 12 residues. V was trimmed by 3 bases and J by 3 bases, leaving 6 bases between them. Germline CDR1 reads SGHTA; CDR2 reads FQGNSA. The DNA for the CDR3 is TGTGCCAGCAGCTTGGTGTTCTACGAGCAGTACTTC. The encoded protein is CASSLVFYEQYF.

On this clonotype: A much larger clone lies one base from this, so it may be a read error. This CDR3 reads CAISPGQGSSHEQYF. The CDR3 nucleotides are TGTGCCATCAGTCCAGGACAGGGCAGCTCCCACGAGCAGTACTTC. V and J are TRBV10-3 and TRBJ2-7; 8 nucleotides match TRBD1. This CDR3 contains 15 residues. Per the germline V gene, CDR1 is ENHRY and CDR2 is SYGVKD.

V gene TRBV20-1 combines with J gene TRBJ1-6; D gene unclear. V lost 5 bases and J 2 bases, leaving 10 bases between the germline ends. This CDR3 is built from 14 residues. The V gene's germline CDR1 is DFQATT and CDR2 SNEGSKA (reference sequence). CDR3 DNA: TGCAGTGCTCACAGTGAAGCCTATAATTCACCCCTCCACTTT. This sequence encodes CSAHSEAYNSPLHF.

V and J are TRBV11-2 and TRBJ2-1; 9 bases map to TRBD1. V was pared by 10 bases and J by 8 bases, with 12 bases of the junction left unmatched. The CDR3 is 14 amino acids. Germline V lookup: CDR1 SGHAT, CDR2 FQNNGV. For the CDR3, the DNA is TGTGCCACCGCCGTGGACAGGGGTGGATATGAGCAGTTCTTC. The encoded protein is CATAVDRGGYEQFF.

This clonotype was observed a handful of times. The chain has TRBV2 and TRBJ1-1, with D possibly being TRBD1 (5 bases). This CDR3 has 13 residues. Trimming cost V 7 bases and J 0 bases, with 9 bases left between them. Germline V gene sequence: CDR1 SNHLY, CDR2 FYNNEI. As DNA, the CDR3 is TGTGCCAGCACTGGCAGGGTGAACACTGAAGCTTTCTTT. The encoded protein is CASTGRVNTEAFF. The entire variable domain, with the rest obtained from reference TRBV2 and TRBJ1-1, is as follows: EPEVTQTPSHQVTQMGQEVILRCVPISNHLYFYWYRQILGQKVEFLVSFYNNEISEKSEIFDDQFSVERPDGSNFTLKIRSTKLEDSAMYFCASTGRVNTEAFFGQGTRLTVV.

This clonotype was detected only a few times. This chain joins TRBV2 and TRBJ2-5; 12 bases are shared with TRBD2. The V gene end was trimmed by 0 bases and the J gene end by 3 bases; junction bases not matched to a gene: 5. CDR1 is SNHLY and CDR2 is FYNNEI in the germline V gene. There are 17 residues in the CDR3. The CDR3 bases are TGTGCCAGCAGTGAAGCAGAAGGACTAGCGGGGAAAGAGACCCAGTACTTC. Its protein product is CASSEAEGLAGKETQYF.

This clonotype came up a few times. The V and J genes are TRBV7-9 and TRBJ2-7; no clear D gene. Looked up from germline, CDR1 is SEHNR and CDR2 is FQNEAQ (reference sequence). With 5 bases removed from V and 4 bases from J, the gap between germline ends came to 21 bases. This CDR3 comprises 16 residues. CDR3 protein: CASSPPLPSTKYEQYF. CDR3 DNA sequence: TGTGCCAGCAGCCCCCCCCTCCCCTCAACCAAATACGAGCAGTACTTC.

V is TRBV28 and J is TRBJ1-4, with a weak D call TRBD1 (5 bases). Germline V CDR1 and CDR2: MDHEN, SYDVKM. The CDR3 is made up of 15 amino acids. The ends were cut back, 1 base at V and 5 bases at J, with 11 bases in the middle. CDR3 DNA sequence: TGTGCCAGCAGTTTATTAGGGGCCGAAAATGAAAAACTGTTTTTT. It translates to CASSLLGAENEKLFF.

This chain links TRBV20-1 with TRBJ1-5; TRBD1 might be the D (5 bases). The V end lost 0 bases, the J end lost 4 bases, and 10 bases lay between the germline ends. The germline V gene encodes CDR1 DFQATT and CDR2 SNEGSKA (reference sequence). The CDR3 totals 14 residues. CDR3 loop: CSAREFGGNQPQHF. CDR3 DNA sequence: TGCAGTGCTAGAGAATTCGGGGGTAATCAGCCCCAGCATTTT.

This clonotype was counted between two and nine times. The gene calls are TRBV9 and TRBJ2-1; 7 nucleotides align to TRBD2. Trimming took 3 bases from V and 9 from J; bases not matched to a gene: 12. This CDR3 comprises 15 residues. CDR1 and CDR2 from the germline V gene are SGDLS and YYNGEE. CDR3 region: CASSGVGRGRGEQFF. In nucleotides, the CDR3 is TGTGCCAGCAGCGGGGTTGGACGGGGGAGGGGTGAGCAGTTCTTC.

V usage is TRBV7-2 and J usage is TRBJ1-2; no firm D call. Trimming left V 5 bases short and J 4 bases short, with 11 bases between. The CDR3 is made up of 13 amino acids. CDR1 SGHTA and CDR2 FQGNSA come from the germline V gene. In DNA, the CDR3 is TGTGCCAGCAGCCCCGACACTTTCTATGGCTACACCTTC. Its protein product is CASSPDTFYGYTF.